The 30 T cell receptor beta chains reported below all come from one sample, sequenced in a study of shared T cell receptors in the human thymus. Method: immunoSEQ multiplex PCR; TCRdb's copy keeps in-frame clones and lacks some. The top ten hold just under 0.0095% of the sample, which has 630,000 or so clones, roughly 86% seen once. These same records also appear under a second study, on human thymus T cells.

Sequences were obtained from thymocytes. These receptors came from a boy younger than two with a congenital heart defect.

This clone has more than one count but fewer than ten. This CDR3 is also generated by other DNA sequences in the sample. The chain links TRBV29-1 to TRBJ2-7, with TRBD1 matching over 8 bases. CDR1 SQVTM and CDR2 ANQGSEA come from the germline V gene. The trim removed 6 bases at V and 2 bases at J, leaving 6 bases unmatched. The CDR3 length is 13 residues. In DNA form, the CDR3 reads TGCAGCGTGGTCCCGGACAGGGCCTACGAGCAGTACTTC. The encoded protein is CSVVPDRAYEQYF.

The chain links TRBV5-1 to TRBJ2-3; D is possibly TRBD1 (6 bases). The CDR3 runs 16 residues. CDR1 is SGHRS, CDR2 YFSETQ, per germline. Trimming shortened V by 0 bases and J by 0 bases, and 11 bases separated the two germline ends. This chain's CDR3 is CASSLVRGLSTDTQYF. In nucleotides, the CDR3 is TGCGCCAGCAGCTTGGTAAGGGGGTTGAGCACAGATACGCAGTATTTT.

CDR3 residues: CASSYGAGGPHEQYF. CDR3 nucleotide sequence: TGTGCCAGCAGTTACGGTGCGGGAGGACCGCACGAGCAGTACTTC. The chain has TRBV6-5 and TRBJ2-7; 8 positions match TRBD2. Germline CDR1 is MNHEY and CDR2 is SVGAGI. The V segment lost 2 bases and the J segment 5 bases; nucleotides outside the gene matches: 8. The CDR3 loop spans 15 amino acids.

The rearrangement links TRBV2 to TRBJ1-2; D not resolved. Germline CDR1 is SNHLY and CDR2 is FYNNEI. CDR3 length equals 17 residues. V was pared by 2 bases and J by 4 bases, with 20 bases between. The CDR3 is CASSEWQASEDRYGYTF. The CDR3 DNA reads TGTGCCAGCAGTGAATGGCAGGCTAGCGAAGACCGCTATGGCTACACCTTC. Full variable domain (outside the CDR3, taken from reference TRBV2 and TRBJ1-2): EPEVTQTPSHQVTQMGQEVILRCVPISNHLYFYWYRQILGQKVEFLVSFYNNEISEKSEIFDDQFSVERPDGSNFTLKIRSTKLEDSAMYFCASSEWQASEDRYGYTFGSGTRLTVV.

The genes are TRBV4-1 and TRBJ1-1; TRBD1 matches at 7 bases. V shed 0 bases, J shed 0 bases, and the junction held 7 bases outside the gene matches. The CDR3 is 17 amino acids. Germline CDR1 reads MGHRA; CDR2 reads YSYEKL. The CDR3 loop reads CASSQDLGQDMNTEAFF. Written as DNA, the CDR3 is TGCGCCAGCAGCCAAGACTTAGGACAGGACATGAACACTGAAGCTTTCTTT.

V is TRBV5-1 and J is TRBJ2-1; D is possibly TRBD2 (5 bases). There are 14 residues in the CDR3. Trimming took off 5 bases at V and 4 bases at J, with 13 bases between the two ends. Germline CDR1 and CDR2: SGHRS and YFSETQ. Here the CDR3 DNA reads TGCGCCAGCAGGTCCGTCTCGGGGTACAATGAGCAGTTCTTC. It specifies CASRSVSGYNEQFF.

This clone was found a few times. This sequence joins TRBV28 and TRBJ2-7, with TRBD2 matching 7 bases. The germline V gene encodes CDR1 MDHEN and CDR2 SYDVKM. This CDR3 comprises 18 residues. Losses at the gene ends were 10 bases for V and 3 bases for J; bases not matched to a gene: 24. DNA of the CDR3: TGTGCCACCACTTACAGGAAACAACTATCCGGGAGGCACTACGAGCAGTACTTC. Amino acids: CATTYRKQLSGRHYEQYF. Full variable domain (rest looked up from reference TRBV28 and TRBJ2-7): DVKVTQSSRYLVKRTGEKVFLECVQDMDHENMFWYRQDPGLGLRLIYFSYDVKMKEKGDIPEGYSVSREKKERFSLILESASTNQTSMYLCATTYRKQLSGRHYEQYFGPGTRLTVT.

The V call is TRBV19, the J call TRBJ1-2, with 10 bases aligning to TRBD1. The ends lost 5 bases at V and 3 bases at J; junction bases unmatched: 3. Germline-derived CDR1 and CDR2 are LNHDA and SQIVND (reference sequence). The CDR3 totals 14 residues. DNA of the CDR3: TGTGCCAGTAGTGCCGGACAGGGGGACTATGGCTACACCTTC. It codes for CASSAGQGDYGYTF.

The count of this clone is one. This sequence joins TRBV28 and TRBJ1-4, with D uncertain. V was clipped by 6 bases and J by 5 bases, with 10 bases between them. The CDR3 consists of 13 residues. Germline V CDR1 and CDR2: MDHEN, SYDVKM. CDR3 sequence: CASSLAVNEKLFF. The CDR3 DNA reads TGTGCCAGCAGCCTAGCGGTAAATGAAAAACTGTTTTTT.

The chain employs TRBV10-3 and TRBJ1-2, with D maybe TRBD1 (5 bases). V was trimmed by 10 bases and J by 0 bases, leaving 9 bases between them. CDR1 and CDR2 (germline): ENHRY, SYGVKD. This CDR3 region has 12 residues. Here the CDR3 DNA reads TGTGCCACTCGACAGACTAACTATGGCTACACCTTC. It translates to CATRQTNYGYTF.

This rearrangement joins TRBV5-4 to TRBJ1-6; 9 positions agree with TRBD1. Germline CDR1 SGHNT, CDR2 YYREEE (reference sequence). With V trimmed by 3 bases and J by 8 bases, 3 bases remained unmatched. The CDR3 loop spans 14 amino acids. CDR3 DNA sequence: TGTGCCAGCAGCTGGACAGGGGAAGATTCACCCCTCCACTTT. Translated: CASSWTGEDSPLHF.

CDR3 nucleotide sequence: TGTGCCTGGAAATTGGACTCATCCGAGCAGTACTTC. Its translation is CAWKLDSSEQYF. The genes are TRBV30 and TRBJ2-7; TRBD2 is a possible D gene (5 bases). V shed 4 bases and J shed 6 bases, with 13 bases lying between them. Germline V gives CDR1 GTSNPN, CDR2 SVGIG (reference sequence). The CDR3 covers 12 residues.

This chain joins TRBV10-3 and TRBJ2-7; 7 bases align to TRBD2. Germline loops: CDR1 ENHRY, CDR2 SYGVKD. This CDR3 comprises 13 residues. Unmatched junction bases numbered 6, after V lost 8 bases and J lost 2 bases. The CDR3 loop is CAIWEGDTYEQYF. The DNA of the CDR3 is TGTGCCATCTGGGAGGGTGATACCTACGAGCAGTACTTC.

The CDR3 DNA follows: TGTACCTCCGGGGGGACGGAAAAACTGTTTTTT. It encodes CTSGGTEKLFF. V is TRBV11-3 and J is TRBJ1-4; maybe TRBD1 (5 bases). The CDR3 totals 11 residues. The germline gives CDR1 SGHNT, CDR2 YENEEA.

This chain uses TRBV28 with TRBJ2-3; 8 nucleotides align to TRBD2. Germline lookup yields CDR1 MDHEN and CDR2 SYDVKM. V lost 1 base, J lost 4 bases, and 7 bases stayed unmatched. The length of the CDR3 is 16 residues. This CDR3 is CASSLSPGGPSDTQYF. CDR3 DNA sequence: TGTGCCAGCAGTTTATCTCCGGGGGGGCCATCAGATACGCAGTATTTT.

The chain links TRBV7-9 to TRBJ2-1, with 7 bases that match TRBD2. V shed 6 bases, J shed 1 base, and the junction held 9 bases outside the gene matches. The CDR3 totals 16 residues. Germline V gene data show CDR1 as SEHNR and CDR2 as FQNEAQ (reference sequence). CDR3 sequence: CASSLGEGKSYNEQFF. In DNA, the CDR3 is TGTGCCAGCAGTTTGGGGGAGGGTAAGTCCTACAATGAGCAGTTCTTC.

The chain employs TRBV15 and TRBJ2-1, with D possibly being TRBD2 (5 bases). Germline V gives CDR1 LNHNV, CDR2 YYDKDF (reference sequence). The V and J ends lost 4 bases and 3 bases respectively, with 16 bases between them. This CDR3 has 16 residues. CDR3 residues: CATSTILGRDYNEQFF. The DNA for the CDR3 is TGTGCCACCAGCACCATCCTGGGGAGAGACTACAATGAGCAGTTCTTC. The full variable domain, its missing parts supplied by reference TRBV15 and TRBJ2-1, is DAMVIQNPRYQVTQFGKPVTLSCSQTLNHNVMYWYQQKSSQAPKLLFHYYDKDFNNEADTPDNFQSRRPNTSFCFLDIRSPGLGDTAMYLCATSTILGRDYNEQFFGPGTRLTVL.

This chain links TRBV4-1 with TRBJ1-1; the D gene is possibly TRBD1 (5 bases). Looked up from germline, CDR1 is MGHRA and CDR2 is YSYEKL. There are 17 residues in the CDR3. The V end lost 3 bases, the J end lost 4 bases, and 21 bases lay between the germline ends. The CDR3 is CASSHRGLGGRLTEAFF. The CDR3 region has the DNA TGCGCCAGCAGCCACAGAGGTCTTGGGGGGAGACTCACTGAAGCTTTCTTT.

The CDR3, as DNA: TGTGCCATCAGTGAGTTGCGCGGGAGCACAGATACGCAGTATTTT. Translated: CAISELRGSTDTQYF. The chain couples TRBV10-3 to TRBJ2-3; tentatively, D is TRBD2 (5 bases). Trimming removed 1 base at V and 0 bases at J, with 8 bases between. CDR1 and CDR2 (germline): ENHRY, SYGVKD. The CDR3 sequence is 15 residues long.

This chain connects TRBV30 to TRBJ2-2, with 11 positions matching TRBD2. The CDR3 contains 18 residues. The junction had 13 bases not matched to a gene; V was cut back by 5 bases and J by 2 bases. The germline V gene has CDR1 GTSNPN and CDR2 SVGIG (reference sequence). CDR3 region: CAWYNGIAGGSNTGELFF. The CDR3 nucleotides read TGTGCCTGGTATAATGGAATAGCGGGGGGGAGTAACACCGGGGAGCTGTTTTTT.

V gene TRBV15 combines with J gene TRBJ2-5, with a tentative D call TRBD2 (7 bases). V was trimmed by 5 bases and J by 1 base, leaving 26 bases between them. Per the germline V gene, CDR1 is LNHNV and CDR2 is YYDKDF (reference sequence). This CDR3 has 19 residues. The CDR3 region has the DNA TGTGCCACCAGCGGGGAGGAGGTTGAAACAGGGAGGGTCCAAGAGACCCAGTACTTC. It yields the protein CATSGEEVETGRVQETQYF. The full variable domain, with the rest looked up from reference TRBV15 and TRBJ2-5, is DAMVIQNPRYQVTQFGKPVTLSCSQTLNHNVMYWYQQKSSQAPKLLFHYYDKDFNNEADTPDNFQSRRPNTSFCFLDIRSPGLGDTAMYLCATSGEEVETGRVQETQYFGPGTRLLVL.

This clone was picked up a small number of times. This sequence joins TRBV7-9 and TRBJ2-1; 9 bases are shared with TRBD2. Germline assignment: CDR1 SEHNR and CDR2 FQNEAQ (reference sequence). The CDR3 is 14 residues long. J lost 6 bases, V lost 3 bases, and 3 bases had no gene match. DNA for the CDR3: TGTGCCAGCAGCTTGGGACTAGCTCCCAATGAGCAGTTCTTC. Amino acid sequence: CASSLGLAPNEQFF.

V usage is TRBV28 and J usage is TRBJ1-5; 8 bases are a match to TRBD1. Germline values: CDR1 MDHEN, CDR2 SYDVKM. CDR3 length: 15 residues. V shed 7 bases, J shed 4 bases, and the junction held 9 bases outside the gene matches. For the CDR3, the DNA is TGTGCCAGCACCAAACCGGACAGGGCGAATCAGCCCCAGCATTTT. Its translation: CASTKPDRANQPQHF.

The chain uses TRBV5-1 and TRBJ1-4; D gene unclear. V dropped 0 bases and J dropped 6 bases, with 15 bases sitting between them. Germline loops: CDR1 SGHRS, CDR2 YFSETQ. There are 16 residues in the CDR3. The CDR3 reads CASSLVSAGTDEKLFF. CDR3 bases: TGCGCCAGCAGCTTGGTGTCGGCAGGCACGGATGAAAAACTGTTTTTT.

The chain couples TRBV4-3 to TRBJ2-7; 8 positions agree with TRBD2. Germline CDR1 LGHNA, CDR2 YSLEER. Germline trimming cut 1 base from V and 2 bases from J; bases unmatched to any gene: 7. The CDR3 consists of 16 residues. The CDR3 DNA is TGCGCCAGCAGCCAAGTTGGTCTAGCGGGTCCCTACGAGCAGTACTTC. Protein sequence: CASSQVGLAGPYEQYF.

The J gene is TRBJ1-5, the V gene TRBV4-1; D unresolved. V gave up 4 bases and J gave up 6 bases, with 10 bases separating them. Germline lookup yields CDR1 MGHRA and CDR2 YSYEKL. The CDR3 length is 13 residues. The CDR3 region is CASSPLFLQPQHF. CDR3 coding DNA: TGCGCCAGCAGCCCACTGTTCCTTCAGCCCCAGCATTTT.

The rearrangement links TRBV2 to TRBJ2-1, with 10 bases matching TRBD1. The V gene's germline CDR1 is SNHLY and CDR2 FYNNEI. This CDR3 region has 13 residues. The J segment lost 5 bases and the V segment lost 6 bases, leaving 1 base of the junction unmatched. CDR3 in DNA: TGTGCCAGCAGGGGGACAGGGGACAATGAGCAGTTCTTC. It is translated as CASRGTGDNEQFF.

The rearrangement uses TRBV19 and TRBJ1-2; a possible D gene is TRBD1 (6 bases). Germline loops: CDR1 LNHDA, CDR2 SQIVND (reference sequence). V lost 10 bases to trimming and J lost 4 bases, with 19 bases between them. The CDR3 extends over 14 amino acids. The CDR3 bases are TGTGCCACCCAGCGGGGAGGACAGCTCTATGGCTACACCTTC. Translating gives CATQRGGQLYGYTF.

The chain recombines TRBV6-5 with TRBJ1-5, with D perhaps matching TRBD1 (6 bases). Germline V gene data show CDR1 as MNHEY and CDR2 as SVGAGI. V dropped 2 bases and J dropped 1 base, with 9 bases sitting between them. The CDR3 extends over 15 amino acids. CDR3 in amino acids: CASSYGQGSNQPQHF. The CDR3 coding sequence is TGTGCCAGCAGTTACGGGCAGGGGAGCAATCAGCCCCAGCATTTT.

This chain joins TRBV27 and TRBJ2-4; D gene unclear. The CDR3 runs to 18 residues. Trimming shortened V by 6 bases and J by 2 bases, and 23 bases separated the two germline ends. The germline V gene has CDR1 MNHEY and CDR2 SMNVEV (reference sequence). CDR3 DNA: TGTGCCAGCAGCCCCCATAGCTCAGTTAACGAATCCAAAAACATTCAGTACTTC. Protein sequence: CASSPHSSVNESKNIQYF.